This T cell receptor (beta chain) was documented in a study of cytotoxic CD8 clonotypes in ibrutinib-treated CLL. Study at large: Among the patients, around ten presented as relapsed/refractory and roughly 14 as treatment-naive; about 17 showed unmutated IGHV. Findings and caveats of the study: Elevated clonality accompanied ibrutinib response, with a return toward baseline values at progression.

Turning to this clone: Antigen specificity is unknown.

The table came from immunoSEQ multiplex PCR; TCRdb's copy has only in-frame clones and leaves some out. The table has 30,000 to 40,000 clones, 71% seen once. The length of the CDR3 is 15 residues. The germline V gene has CDR1 SGHDT and CDR2 YYEEEE. V lost 4 bases and J 2 bases, leaving 13 bases between the germline ends. The V call is TRBV5-6, the J call TRBJ1-3; D is unresolved. This TCR was sampled from a human donor with chronic lymphocytic leukemia. The specimen was PBMCs, collected at disease progression, from a patient treated with ibrutinib. CDR3 sequence reads: CASSGTDGAGNTIYF. The CDR3 DNA follows: TGTGCCAGCAGCGGAACTGACGGAGCTGGAAACACCATATATTTT.